These 15 T cell receptor beta chains came from one sample sequenced in a study of OX40 agonist ivuxolimab in advanced cancers. The assay was immunoSEQ multiplex PCR, and TCRdb's table has in-frame clones only and misses some. Here the sample spans approximately 17,000 clones, approximately 85% being singletons. This specimen consisted of CD4+ or CD8+ T cells sorted from blood, obtained in a trial of the OX40 agonist ivuxolimab. All receptors derive from an adult with an advanced solid tumor such as melanoma, head and neck, liver or kidney cancer.

The sample holds a few counts of this clone. V is TRBV4-1 and J is TRBJ1-3; 8 nucleotides agree with TRBD1. CDR1 is MGHRA, CDR2 YSYEKL, per germline. The CDR3 consists of 15 residues. The ends lost 0 bases at V and 2 bases at J; junction bases unmatched: 0. The CDR3 here is CASSQEDRAGNTIYF. The CDR3 coding sequence is TGCGCCAGCAGCCAAGAGGACAGGGCTGGAAACACCATATATTTT.

This clone turned up a few times. The chain employs TRBV7-9 and TRBJ1-2, with D uncertain. CDR3 size: 14 residues. The V gene lost 4 bases and the J gene lost 5 bases, with 14 bases spanning the gap. The germline V gene has CDR1 SEHNR and CDR2 FQNEAQ (reference sequence). The CDR3 loop is CASSSILTFYGYTF. CDR3 nucleotide sequence: TGTGCCAGCAGCTCCATCCTGACATTTTATGGCTACACCTTC.

V and J are TRBV19 and TRBJ2-1; 15 bases fit TRBD2. The V segment lost 6 bases and the J segment 6 bases; nucleotides outside the gene matches: 3. The CDR3 runs 15 residues. Germline assignment: CDR1 LNHDA and CDR2 SQIVND (reference sequence). This chain's CDR3 is CASRGLAGGSNEQFF. The DNA for the CDR3 is TGTGCCAGTAGGGGACTAGCGGGAGGAAGCAATGAGCAGTTCTTC.

The chain uses TRBV6-5 and TRBJ2-7; 8 nucleotides match TRBD1. The CDR3 is 14 residues long. In germline, CDR1 is MNHEY, CDR2 SVGAGI. With 8 bases clipped from V and 7 bases from J, the junction kept 13 bases outside the gene matches. CDR3 nucleotide sequence: TGTGCCAGCTCACCTACCAGGGGGCGAGGAGAGCAGTACTTC. Its translation is CASSPTRGRGEQYF.

The V and J genes are TRBV7-9 and TRBJ2-3; possible D gene TRBD2, 7 bases. This CDR3 spans 13 amino acids. Germline V gene data show CDR1 as SEHNR and CDR2 as FQNEAQ (reference sequence). V gave up 4 bases and J gave up 11 bases, with 16 bases separating them. As DNA, the CDR3 is TGTGCCAGCAGCTCCGTGGGGGCGGGGGAGCAGTATTTT. Amino acid sequence: CASSSVGAGEQYF.

The V call is TRBV27, the J call TRBJ1-1, with 8 nucleotides matching TRBD1. This CDR3 is built from 15 residues. With 2 bases clipped from V and 4 bases from J, the junction kept 6 bases outside the gene matches. Germline CDR1 reads MNHEY; CDR2 reads SMNVEV (reference sequence). The CDR3 region has the DNA TGTGCCAGCAGTTTAGTTCGGGACAGGAGCACTGAAGCTTTCTTT. As protein: CASSLVRDRSTEAFF.

The chain recombines TRBV7-8 with TRBJ1-1; the match to TRBD1 covers 7 bases. Germline loops: CDR1 SGHVS, CDR2 FQNEAQ. CDR3 length: 15 amino acids. Trimming removed 4 bases from V and 1 base from J; junction bases left unmatched: 6. DNA of the CDR3: TGTGCCAGCAGCTCCCGGACAGGTGGGAACACTGAAGCTTTCTTT. Translation: CASSSRTGGNTEAFF.

This clone was observed many times. V gene TRBV7-9 combines with J gene TRBJ1-5; no clear D. V lost 5 bases, J lost 1 base, and 9 bases lay in between. Germline V lookup: CDR1 SEHNR, CDR2 FQNEAQ (reference sequence). The CDR3 runs to 14 residues. CDR3 nucleotides: TGTGCCAGCAGCCTCGGTTGGAGCAATCAGCCCCAGCATTTT. Residues: CASSLGWSNQPQHF.

The DNA for the CDR3 is TGTGCCAGCAGCTTAGGACAGGGCCAGGCCAACTACGAGCAGTACTTC. This encodes CASSLGQGQANYEQYF. The rearrangement joins TRBV5-8 to TRBJ2-7; 8 nucleotides align to TRBD1. Per germline, CDR1 SGHTS and CDR2 YDEGEE. This CDR3 contains 16 residues. J lost 3 bases, V lost 2 bases, and 10 bases had no gene match.

This clone came up once. This chain links TRBV7-9 with TRBJ2-7; D unresolved. V was clipped by 1 base and J by 3 bases, with 10 bases between them. CDR1 is SEHNR, CDR2 FQNEAQ, per germline (reference sequence). The CDR3 extends over 14 amino acids. The CDR3, as DNA: TGTGCCAGCAGCTTAGGAGACACCTACTACGAGCAGTACTTC. This encodes CASSLGDTYYEQYF.

This clone has just a few counts. The chain uses TRBV9 and TRBJ2-1; 7 bases are shared with TRBD1. J was trimmed by 7 bases and V by 7 bases; bases with no gene match: 5. The CDR3 is 12 residues long. CDR1 is SGDLS and CDR2 is YYNGEE in the germline V gene. The DNA for the CDR3 is TGTGCCAGCGCAGACAGGGCTAATGAGCAGTTCTTC. Translated, it gives CASADRANEQFF. Combining the CDR3 with reference TRBV9 and TRBJ2-1 gives the whole variable domain DSGVTQTPKHLITATGQRVTLRCSPRSGDLSVYWYQQSLDQGLQFLIQYYNGEERAKGNILERFSAQQFPDLHSELNLSSLELGDSALYFCASADRANEQFFGPGTRLTVL.

The chain recombines TRBV10-2 with TRBJ2-5; D possibly corresponds to TRBD2 (5 bases). Trimming stripped 1 base from V and 2 bases from J, with 11 bases between. The CDR3 totals 15 residues. Germline CDR1 is WSHSY and CDR2 is SAAADI. The CDR3 coding sequence is TGCGCCAGCAGTGAGTGGACTTCCTTACAAGAGACCCAGTACTTC. This encodes CASSEWTSLQETQYF.

V gene TRBV15 combines with J gene TRBJ1-2; D gene uncertain. V lost 5 bases and J lost 3, with 16 bases in between. Germline assignment: CDR1 LNHNV and CDR2 YYDKDF (reference sequence). The CDR3 is made up of 15 amino acids. CDR3 in amino acids: CATSLTGPAHYGYTF. The CDR3 nucleotides are TGTGCCACCAGCTTAACCGGGCCAGCTCACTATGGCTACACCTTC.

The chain employs TRBV4-3 and TRBJ2-1; D assignment may be TRBD1 or TRBD2 (5 bases each). V gave up 0 bases and J gave up 5 bases, with 17 bases separating them. In germline, CDR1 is LGHNA, CDR2 YSLEER. The CDR3 runs 17 residues. The CDR3 here is CASSQEGEADLDNEQFF. The CDR3 coding sequence is TGCGCCAGCAGCCAAGAAGGGGAAGCGGATTTGGACAATGAGCAGTTCTTC.

The V and J genes are TRBV28 and TRBJ2-7; perhaps TRBD1 as D (6 bases). CDR3 length: 14 amino acids. The germline V gene has CDR1 MDHEN and CDR2 SYDVKM. Trimming stripped 3 bases from V and 3 bases from J, with 12 bases between. The CDR3 protein is CASSFQGGRYEQYF. DNA for the CDR3: TGTGCCAGCAGTTTTCAAGGGGGTCGCTACGAGCAGTACTTC.